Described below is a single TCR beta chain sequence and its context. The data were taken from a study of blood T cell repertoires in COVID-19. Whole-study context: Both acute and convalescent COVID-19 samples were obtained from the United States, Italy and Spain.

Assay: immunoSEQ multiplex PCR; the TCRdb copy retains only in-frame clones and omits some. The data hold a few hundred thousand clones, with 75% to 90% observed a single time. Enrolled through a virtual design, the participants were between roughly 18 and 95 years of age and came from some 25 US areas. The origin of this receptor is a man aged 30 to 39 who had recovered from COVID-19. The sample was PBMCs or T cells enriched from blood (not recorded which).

CDR3 in amino acids: CASSPPRGGLGTEAFF. CDR3 in DNA: TGCGCCAGCAGCCCCCCGAGAGGCGGCTTAGGCACTGAAGCTTTCTTT. V usage is TRBV4-1 and J usage is TRBJ1-1; D ambiguous. The CDR3 is 16 residues long. The V gene lost 4 bases and the J gene lost 4 bases, with 19 bases spanning the gap. Per the germline V gene, CDR1 is MGHRA and CDR2 is YSYEKL.